The 30 T cell receptor beta chains given below trace back to one sample, sequenced in a study of Ad26.COV2.S vaccination and SARS-CoV-2 variants. Treatment: some 20 received Ad26.COV2.S at low or high dose, single or two shots; 5 received placebo; per-sample allocation not given. Sampling was performed 63 days after the first vaccine or placebo injection. The repertoire was sequenced with immunoSEQ multiplex PCR; TCRdb's copy has only in-frame clones and lacks some. The sample holds 400,000 to 450,000 clones, 90% seen once. The specimen comprised peripheral blood, sampled in a trial of Ad26.COV2.S vaccine versus placebo. These receptors all come from a person between 18 and 60 years old who received the Ad26.COV2.S COVID-19 vaccine or a placebo.

The V and J genes are TRBV5-4 and TRBJ1-2; the match to TRBD1 covers 9 bases. This CDR3 comprises 16 residues. The J segment lost 4 bases and the V segment lost 3 bases, leaving 10 bases of the junction unmatched. Germline values: CDR1 SGHNT, CDR2 YYREEE (reference sequence). In DNA, the CDR3 is TGTGCCAGCAGCTGGGGACAGGGCCGACCAGTCTATGGCTACACCTTC. Its translation: CASSWGQGRPVYGYTF.

This chain connects TRBV6-4 to TRBJ1-1; D uncertain. This CDR3 is 13 amino acids long. V was shortened by 2 bases and J by 6 bases, with 10 bases between the two germline ends. Germline lookup yields CDR1 MRHNA and CDR2 SNTAGT. CDR3 in amino acids: CASSDQIRAEAFF. The CDR3 DNA reads TGTGCCAGCAGTGACCAGATTCGGGCTGAAGCTTTCTTT.

The rearrangement joins TRBV29-1 to TRBJ1-1; D is perhaps TRBD1 (6 bases). CDR1 and CDR2 from the germline V gene are SQVTM and ANQGSEA. The CDR3 totals 13 residues. The V and J ends lost 5 bases and 1 base respectively, with 11 bases between them. This chain's CDR3 is CSVMGGSNTEAFF. The CDR3 nucleotides are TGCAGCGTTATGGGGGGCTCGAACACTGAAGCTTTCTTT.

J is TRBJ2-2 and V is TRBV7-9; D perhaps matches TRBD2 (5 bases). Germline V gene lookup returns CDR1 SEHNR and CDR2 FQNEAQ (reference sequence). V was shortened by 3 bases and J by 6 bases, with 8 bases between the two germline ends. The CDR3 extends over 13 amino acids. The DNA for the CDR3 is TGTGCCAGCAGCTTTGGACTCCCCGGGGAGCTGTTTTTT. The encoded protein is CASSFGLPGELFF.

V is TRBV19 and J is TRBJ2-1; 9 nucleotides agree with TRBD2. Germline V gene lookup returns CDR1 LNHDA and CDR2 SQIVND (reference sequence). V trimming: 6 bases; J trimming: 9 bases; junction bases outside the gene matches: 12. CDR3 length: 15 amino acids. Written as DNA, the CDR3 is TGTGCCAGTAGCTCTCCCGGGGGCGGGAGGGTTGAGCAGTTCTTC. Translating it yields CASSSPGGGRVEQFF.

The chain couples TRBV7-6 to TRBJ2-2; TRBD1 agrees at 9 bases. With V trimmed by 1 base and J by 4 bases, 1 base remained unmatched. The germline CDR1 and CDR2 sequences are SGHVS and FNYEAQ. The CDR3 sequence is 15 residues long. The CDR3 nucleotides are TGTGCCAGCAGCTTAGGGACAGGGGTCACCGGGGAGCTGTTTTTT. Amino acid sequence: CASSLGTGVTGELFF.

The chain is built from TRBV5-8 and TRBJ2-3; a weak D match, TRBD1 (6 bases). The CDR3 is made up of 15 amino acids. V dropped 4 bases and J dropped 1 base, with 13 bases sitting between them. Germline CDR1 is SGHTS and CDR2 is YDEGEE. DNA of the CDR3: TGTGCCAGCAGCACCCAGGGGTTAGGCACAGATACGCAGTATTTT. Amino acid sequence: CASSTQGLGTDTQYF.

The J gene is TRBJ2-6, the V gene TRBV21-1. TRBV21-1 is a documented pseudogene. The CDR3 length is 18 residues. CDR3 DNA sequence: TGTGCCAGCAGTAGGTTGGAATTCCCTTACTCTGGGGCCAACGTCCTGACTTTC. Encoded protein: CASSRLEFPYSGANVLTF.

The chain couples TRBV24-1 to TRBJ2-5; TRBD2 might be the D (6 bases). The CDR3 length is 11 residues. Trimming removed 5 bases at V and 7 bases at J, with 7 bases between. Germline loops: CDR1 KGHDR, CDR2 SFDVKD. The CDR3 DNA sequence: TGTGCCACCAGTGGGCGGGGGACCCAGTACTTC. Translated: CATSGRGTQYF.

The chain combines TRBV19 with TRBJ1-5; TRBD1 is a possible D gene (5 bases). Germline lookup yields CDR1 LNHDA and CDR2 SQIVND (reference sequence). The V gene lost 1 base and the J gene lost 4 bases, with 20 bases spanning the gap. The CDR3 sequence is 18 residues long. This CDR3 is CASSIAPWQGAVNQPQHF. CDR3 coding DNA: TGTGCCAGTAGTATAGCCCCTTGGCAGGGTGCTGTAAATCAGCCCCAGCATTTT.

CDR3 sequence: CASSLGNRGLTNEKLFF. DNA of the CDR3: TGTGCCAGCAGTCTGGGGAACAGGGGGCTGACTAATGAAAAACTGTTTTTT. V is TRBV28 and J is TRBJ1-4, with 9 bases fitting TRBD1. Per the germline V gene, CDR1 is MDHEN and CDR2 is SYDVKM. V shed 5 bases and J 2 bases; nucleotides not matched to a gene: 9. CDR3 length: 17 amino acids.

The chain is built from TRBV28 and TRBJ1-5; maybe TRBD1 (6 bases). Germline CDR1 MDHEN, CDR2 SYDVKM. This CDR3 is built from 15 residues. The V gene lost 2 bases and the J gene lost 1 base, with 9 bases spanning the gap. CDR3 DNA: TGTGCCAGCAGTTTAGGGGGCGCGAGCAATCAGCCCCAGCATTTT. Protein sequence: CASSLGGASNQPQHF.

CDR3 sequence reads: CASSALMIGEQYF. For the CDR3, the DNA is TGTGCCAGCAGCGCCCTTATGATCGGGGAGCAGTACTTC. The chain uses TRBV14 and TRBJ2-7; D unclear. This CDR3 comprises 13 residues. V lost 5 bases and J lost 7, with 15 bases in between. CDR1 is SGHDN, CDR2 FVKESK, per germline. The variable domain in full, with the rest retrieved from reference TRBV14 and TRBJ2-7, is EAGVTQFPSHSVIEKGQTVTLRCDPISGHDNLYWYRRVMGKEIKFLLHFVKESKQDESGMPNNRFLAERTGGTYSTLKVQPAELEDSGVYFCASSALMIGEQYFGPGTRLTVT.

The chain has TRBV12-3 or TRBV12-4 and TRBJ2-7; the D gene is possibly TRBD2 (5 bases). The CDR3 is 13 residues long. The V gene lost 0 bases and the J gene lost 5 bases, with 8 bases spanning the gap. The CDR3 sequence: CASSLAGAHEQYF. The CDR3 DNA is TGTGCCAGCAGTTTAGCGGGAGCCCACGAGCAGTACTTC.

This clone was recorded only once. This chain joins TRBV28 and TRBJ2-3; 9 bases fit TRBD1. After removal of 9 bases from V and 5 bases from J, the junction contained 6 bases not matched to a gene. The CDR3 is 13 residues long. The germline CDR1 and CDR2 sequences are MDHEN and SYDVKM. The CDR3 coding sequence is TGTGCCAGTTGGACAGGGGCGGGAGATACGCAGTATTTT. Its translation is CASWTGAGDTQYF.

The chain employs TRBV19 and TRBJ1-5; 9 positions agree with TRBD1. CDR3 size: 17 residues. V dropped 2 bases and J dropped 6; count of bases not matched to a gene: 11. Germline V CDR1 and CDR2: LNHDA, SQIVND (reference sequence). CDR3 in amino acids: CASSIIGDRVLPQPQHF. DNA for the CDR3: TGTGCCAGTAGTATAATCGGGGACAGGGTGCTCCCTCAGCCCCAGCATTTT.

The chain recombines TRBV19 with TRBJ1-4; tentative D call: TRBD1 (6 bases). Trimming shortened V by 8 bases and J by 4 bases, and 14 bases separated the two germline ends. This CDR3 has 14 amino acids. Germline V lookup: CDR1 LNHDA, CDR2 SQIVND (reference sequence). The CDR3 DNA reads as TGTGCCAGTTGTGGCCGGGACAATAATGAAAAACTGTTTTTT. This codes for CASCGRDNNEKLFF.

The gene calls are TRBV11-3 and TRBJ2-5; D is possibly TRBD1 or TRBD2 (5 bases each). The CDR3 is 16 amino acids. Trimming shortened V by 5 bases and J by 2 bases, and 18 bases separated the two germline ends. Germline V lookup: CDR1 SGHNT, CDR2 YENEEA. Here the CDR3 DNA reads TGTGCCAGCAGCCGGGGAATGATTGGGGGACAAGAGACCCAGTACTTC. It translates to CASSRGMIGGQETQYF.

This chain uses TRBV28 with TRBJ1-5; weak D call: TRBD1 (6 bases). CDR1 and CDR2 from the germline V gene are MDHEN and SYDVKM. The CDR3 sequence is 15 residues long. The V gene lost 3 bases and the J gene lost 7 bases, with 16 bases spanning the gap. The CDR3: CASSFYREGGQPQHF. The CDR3 DNA reads as TGTGCCAGCAGTTTTTACAGGGAAGGTGGCCAGCCCCAGCATTTT.

The chain couples TRBV11-2 to TRBJ2-7; D remains ambiguous. Trimming shortened V by 4 bases and J by 6 bases, and 16 bases separated the two germline ends. This CDR3 contains 14 residues. Germline V CDR1 and CDR2: SGHAT, FQNNGV. This CDR3 reads CASSYRDGLLEQYF. The CDR3 DNA reads as TGTGCCAGCAGCTACCGAGACGGGCTCCTCGAGCAGTACTTC.

The V and J genes are TRBV3-1 (or the pseudogene TRBV3-2) and TRBJ1-1; tentatively, D is TRBD1 (6 bases). The length of the CDR3 is 14 residues. Germline V gives CDR1 LGHDT, CDR2 YNNKEL (reference sequence). The V end was cut by 4 bases, the J end by 4 bases, with 13 bases between. CDR3 DNA sequence: TGTGCCAGCAGCCTACGGGGGCACGGCACTGAAGCTTTCTTT. This sequence encodes CASSLRGHGTEAFF.

The CDR3 here is CASSPRDRGGEQYF. CDR3 bases: TGTGCCAGCAGCCCCCGGGACAGGGGTGGCGAGCAGTACTTC. The chain joins TRBV7-2 to TRBJ2-7; TRBD1 agrees at 10 bases. CDR1 SGHTA and CDR2 FQGNSA come from the germline V gene. The CDR3 has 14 residues. V trimming: 5 bases; J trimming: 6 bases; junction bases outside the gene matches: 7. The complete variable domain, with remaining parts taken from reference TRBV7-2 and TRBJ2-7, reads GAGVSQSPSNKVTEKGKDVELRCDPISGHTALYWYRQSLGQGLEFLIYFQGNSAPDKSGLPSDRFSAERTGGSVSTLTIQRTQQEDSAVYLCASSPRDRGGEQYFGPGTRLTVT.

The chain combines TRBV11-2 with TRBJ2-1; 7 nucleotides match TRBD2. The CDR3 is made up of 17 amino acids. The ends lost 2 bases at V and 5 bases at J; junction bases unmatched: 12. CDR1 SGHAT and CDR2 FQNNGV come from the germline V gene. The CDR3 loop reads CASSLRDYRPADNEQFF. Here the CDR3 DNA reads TGTGCCAGCAGCTTACGGGACTATAGACCGGCTGACAATGAGCAGTTCTTC.

The rearrangement uses TRBV6-4 and TRBJ2-5; unclear D gene. Germline loops: CDR1 MRHNA, CDR2 SNTAGT. This CDR3 is built from 17 residues. Trimming removed 2 bases at V and 2 bases at J, with 18 bases between. The CDR3 DNA sequence: TGTGCCAGCAGTGACCCAAACCGTACAAATAATCAAGAGACCCAGTACTTC. It specifies CASSDPNRTNNQETQYF.

The chain recombines TRBV7-8 with TRBJ1-5, with D maybe TRBD1 (6 bases). The CDR3 spans 18 residues. Trimming took 1 base from V and 1 from J, leaving 17 bases between them. Germline V CDR1 and CDR2: SGHVS, FQNEAQ. CDR3 sequence: CASSLVGGAGVSNQPQHF. CDR3 DNA sequence: TGTGCCAGCAGCTTAGTAGGGGGGGCAGGGGTGAGCAATCAGCCCCAGCATTTT.

This chain connects TRBV9 to TRBJ2-1; no firm D call. There are 14 residues in the CDR3. Trimming pared 0 bases from V and 9 bases from J, leaving 13 bases between. Germline assignment: CDR1 SGDLS and CDR2 YYNGEE. In nucleotides, the CDR3 is TGTGCCAGCAGCGTAGGATCTCGTGGCGGTGAGCAGTTCTTC. This encodes CASSVGSRGGEQFF. The variable domain in full, completed from reference TRBV9 and TRBJ2-1, reads DSGVTQTPKHLITATGQRVTLRCSPRSGDLSVYWYQQSLDQGLQFLIQYYNGEERAKGNILERFSAQQFPDLHSELNLSSLELGDSALYFCASSVGSRGGEQFFGPGTRLTVL.

This CDR3 reads CSVGHGNQPQHF. The DNA for the CDR3 is TGCAGCGTTGGACACGGCAATCAGCCCCAGCATTTT. The J gene is TRBJ1-5, the V gene TRBV29-1; D gene uncertain. The germline V and J ends were trimmed by 4 bases and 2 bases, with 6 bases remaining between them. The germline CDR1 and CDR2 sequences are SQVTM and ANQGSEA. The CDR3 has 12 residues.

The chain joins TRBV7-3 to TRBJ2-2; weak D call: TRBD1 (6 bases). Trimming stripped 5 bases from V and 3 bases from J, with 19 bases between. The CDR3 contains 17 residues. CDR1 and CDR2 (germline): SGHTA, FQGTGA. The CDR3 reads CASSPPLRPGDTGELFF. The CDR3 nucleotides are TGTGCCAGCAGCCCCCCCCTTCGCCCAGGGGACACCGGGGAGCTGTTTTTT.

The chain couples TRBV18 to TRBJ1-1, with 9 bases matching TRBD1. Germline CDR1 is KGHSH and CDR2 is LQKENI. V lost 3 bases to trimming and J lost 4 bases; unmatched junction nucleotides: 6. This CDR3 spans 15 amino acids. The CDR3 region is CASSPTGGGRTEAFF. The CDR3 coding sequence is TGTGCCAGCTCACCTACAGGGGGCGGACGCACTGAAGCTTTCTTT.

The chain couples TRBV7-2 to TRBJ2-3; possibly TRBD1 for D (5 bases). The V end was cut by 0 bases, the J end by 4 bases, with 17 bases between. The CDR3 sequence is 17 residues long. Germline CDR1 and CDR2: SGHTA and FQGNSA. Here the CDR3 DNA reads TGTGCCAGCAGCTTAGCGGCTGACAGTCCCTTCCCAGATACGCAGTATTTT. Residues: CASSLAADSPFPDTQYF.